This TCR beta chain is from a study of blood T cell repertoires in COVID-19. Measured with immunoSEQ multiplex PCR; TCRdb has only the in-frame clones, and not every one. Counted here are 280,000 or so clones, 80% to 90% occurring once; the ten biggest clones make up 8.5% to 9.5%. CDR1 and CDR2 from the germline V gene are MNHEY and SVGEGT. The CDR3 is 13 amino acids. The V end lost 5 bases, the J end lost 5 bases, and 13 bases lay between the germline ends. Sequences were obtained from peripheral blood. This sequence was found in a woman aged 50 to 60 who had recovered from COVID-19. V gene TRBV6-2 or TRBV6-3 combines with J gene TRBJ2-7, with D possibly matching TRBD1 (6 bases). The CDR3 DNA reads TGTGCCAGCAGTCAGGGGAGAGAGGACGAGCAGTACTTC. Translation gives CASSQGREDEQYF.